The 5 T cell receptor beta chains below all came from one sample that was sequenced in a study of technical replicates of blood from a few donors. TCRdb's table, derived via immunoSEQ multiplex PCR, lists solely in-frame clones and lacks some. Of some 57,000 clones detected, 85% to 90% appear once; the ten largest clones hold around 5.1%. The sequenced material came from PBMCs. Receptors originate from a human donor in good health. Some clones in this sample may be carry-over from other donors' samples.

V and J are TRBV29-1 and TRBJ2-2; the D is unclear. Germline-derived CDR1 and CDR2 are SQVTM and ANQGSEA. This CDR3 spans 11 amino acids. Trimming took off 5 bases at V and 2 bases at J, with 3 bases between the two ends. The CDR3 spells CSVLNTGELFF. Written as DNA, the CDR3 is TGCAGCGTTTTAAACACCGGGGAGCTGTTTTTT.

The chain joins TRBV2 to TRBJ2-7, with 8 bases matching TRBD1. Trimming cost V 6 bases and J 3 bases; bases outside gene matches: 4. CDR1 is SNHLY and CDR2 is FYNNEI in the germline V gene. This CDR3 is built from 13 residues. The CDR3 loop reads CASSKTGVYEQYF. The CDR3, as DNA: TGTGCCAGCAGCAAGACAGGGGTCTACGAGCAGTACTTC.

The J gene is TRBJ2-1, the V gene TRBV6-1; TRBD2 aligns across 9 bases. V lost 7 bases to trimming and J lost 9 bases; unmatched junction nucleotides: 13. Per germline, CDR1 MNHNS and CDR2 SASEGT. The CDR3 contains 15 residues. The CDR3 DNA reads TGTGCCAGCACCGAAGACGGCGGGAGGGCCGGTGAGCAGTTCTTC. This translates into CASTEDGGRAGEQFF.

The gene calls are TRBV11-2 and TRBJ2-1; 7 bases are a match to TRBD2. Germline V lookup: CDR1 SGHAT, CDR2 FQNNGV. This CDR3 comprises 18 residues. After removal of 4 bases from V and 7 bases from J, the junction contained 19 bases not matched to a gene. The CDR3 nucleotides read TGTGCCAGCAGCTCCCGGGCCCCACTAGCGAAGATAGGGAATGAGCAGTTCTTC. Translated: CASSSRAPLAKIGNEQFF.

The CDR3 nucleotides are TGTGCCAGCAGTGCGGGGACAGCGAATGAAAAACTGTTTTTT. Translating gives CASSAGTANEKLFF. This chain joins TRBV6-1 and TRBJ1-4; 7 bases are a match to TRBD1. The CDR3 spans 14 residues. The germline gives CDR1 MNHNS, CDR2 SASEGT. V shed 4 bases, J shed 5 bases, and the junction held 4 bases outside the gene matches.